This entry is about one T cell receptor beta chain. The antigen remains undetermined. Donors were nominally healthy when sampled, though unrecorded immune exposures were likely. This record belongs to a study of cytomegalovirus exposure and HLA in healthy donors. Notes on the study in general: Sequencing depth across donors, presence/absence analyses assumed, was roughly uniform. It was confirmed in vitro that a few of the CMV-associated chains were specific for CMV antigens. Using a false discovery rate of 0.05, a later analysis showed that some 16,000 TCR beta sequences were associated with HLA alleles.

The PCR made use of 60 Vbeta and 13 Jbeta primers. The protocol was immunoSEQ multiplex PCR, while the TCRdb copy is restricted to in-frame clones and leaves out a portion. The repertoire has about 200,000 clones, 75% to 85% of them found once; the top ten carry approximately 0.39%. The germline CDR1 and CDR2 sequences are SGHRS and YFSETQ. The junction had 7 bases not matched to a gene; V was cut back by 4 bases and J by 3 bases. The CDR3 has 14 amino acids. This chain connects TRBV5-1 to TRBJ2-7; TRBD1 matches at 7 bases. What was sequenced was PBMCs. This clonotype was sampled from a male donor in good health and CMV-seropositive. CDR3 nucleotides: TGCGCCAGCAGCCCAACTCAGGGGGTCTACGAGCAGTACTTC. As protein: CASSPTQGVYEQYF.